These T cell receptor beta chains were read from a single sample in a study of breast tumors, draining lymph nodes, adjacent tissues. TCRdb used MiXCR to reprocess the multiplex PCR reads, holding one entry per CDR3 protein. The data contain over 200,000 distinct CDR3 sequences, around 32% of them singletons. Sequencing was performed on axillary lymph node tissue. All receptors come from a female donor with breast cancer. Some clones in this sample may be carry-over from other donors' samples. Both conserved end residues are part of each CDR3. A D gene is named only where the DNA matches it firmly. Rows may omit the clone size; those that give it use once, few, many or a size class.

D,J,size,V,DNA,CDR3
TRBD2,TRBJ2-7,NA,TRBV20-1,TGCAGTGCTAGGGACCTAGCGGCGATCGCTGAGCAGTACTTC,CSARDLAAIAEQYF
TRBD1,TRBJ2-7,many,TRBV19,TGTGCCAGTAGTATCGACAGGGGAAGCTCCTACGAGCAGTACTTC,CASSIDRGSSYEQYF
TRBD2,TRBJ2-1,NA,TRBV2,TGTGCCAGCAAGGGGGCTAGCGGGAGAAATGAGCAGTTCTTC,CASKGASGRNEQFF
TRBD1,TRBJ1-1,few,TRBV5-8,TGTGCCAGCAGTCGTAACAGGGGAGGGAACACTGAAGCTTTCTTT,CASSRNRGGNTEAFF
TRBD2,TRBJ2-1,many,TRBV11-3,TGTGCCAGCAGCTTAGATCGGCGGCTGACTAGCGGGAGTGGGGGTGAGCAGTTCTTC,CASSLDRRLTSGSGGEQFF
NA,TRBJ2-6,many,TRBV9,TGTGCCAGCAGCTCGCGACGATACTCTGGGGCCAACGTCCTGACTTTC,CASSSRRYSGANVLTF
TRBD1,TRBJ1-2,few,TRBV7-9,TGTGCCAGCAGCTTAGTTGGGGACAGGGGCTACACCTTC,CASSLVGDRGYTF
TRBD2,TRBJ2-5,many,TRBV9,TGTGCCAGCAGCCTCCGGGACTACAAAGAGACCCAGTACTTC,CASSLRDYKETQYF
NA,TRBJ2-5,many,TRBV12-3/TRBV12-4,TGTGCCAGCAGATCAGGGGGGAACCAAGAGACCCAGTACTTC,CASRSGGNQETQYF
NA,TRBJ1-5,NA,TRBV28,TGTGCCAGCAGTTTGCCGCATGGGAGCAATCAGCCCCAGCATTTT,CASSLPHGSNQPQHF
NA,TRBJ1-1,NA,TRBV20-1,TGCAGTGCCGGGGACGTCAACACTGAAGCTTTCTTT,CSAGDVNTEAFF
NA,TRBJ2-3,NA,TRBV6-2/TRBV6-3,TGTGCCAGCAGTCCCCCCGCGGCAAGCACAGATACGCAGTATTTT,CASSPPAASTDTQYF
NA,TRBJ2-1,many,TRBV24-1,TGTGCCACCAGTGGTAGGACAAGCAGGATCAAGCAGTTCTTC,CATSGRTSRIKQFF
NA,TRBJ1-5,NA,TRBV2,TGTGCCAGCAGTGCTCGACGGGAGCGCAATCAGCCCCAGCATTTT,CASSARRERNQPQHF
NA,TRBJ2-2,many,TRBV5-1,TGCGCCAGCCGCCCTGGGACGTCCGGGGAGCTGTTTTTT,CASRPGTSGELFF
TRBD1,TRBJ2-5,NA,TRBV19,TGTGCCAGTAGTATTGGCCAGGGGGCGGGGGAGACCCAGTACTTC,CASSIGQGAGETQYF
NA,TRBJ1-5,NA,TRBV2,TGTGCCAGCAGTGAACTCGGGACCCTTGGAGGGAGCAATCAGCCCCAGCATTTT,CASSELGTLGGSNQPQHF
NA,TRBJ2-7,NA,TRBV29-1,TGCAGCGTTGCGTGTCGGGTCAGATCCTTGAACCAACGGCAGTACTTC,CSVACRVRSLNQRQYF
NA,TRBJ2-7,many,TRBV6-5,TGTGCCAGCAGTTACTCGTTGTTGGGTCCCTACGAGCAGTACTTC,CASSYSLLGPYEQYF
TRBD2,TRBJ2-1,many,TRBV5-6,TGTGCCAGCAGCCAGAGCGGGAGGTGGTCGGAGCAGTTCTTC,CASSQSGRWSEQFF
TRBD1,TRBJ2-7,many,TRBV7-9,TGTGCCAGCAGCCCCAGGGACAGGGGAGGGAGTGAGCAGTACTTC,CASSPRDRGGSEQYF
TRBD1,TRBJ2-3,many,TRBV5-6,TGTGCCAGCAGCGGAAGGACAGGGTTGGATACGCAGTATTTT,CASSGRTGLDTQYF
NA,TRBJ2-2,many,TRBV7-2,TGTGCCAGCAGCTTACTGGGACCGAACACCGGGGAGCTGTTTTTT,CASSLLGPNTGELFF
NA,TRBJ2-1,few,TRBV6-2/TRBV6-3,TGTGCCAGCAGTTACCCGCAGACTCCGTTCTTC,CASSYPQTPFF
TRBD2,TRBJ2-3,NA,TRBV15,TGTGCCACCAGCAGACATAGCGGGAGGGGCCACCGGCGCACAGATACGCAGTATTTT,CATSRHSGRGHRRTDTQYF
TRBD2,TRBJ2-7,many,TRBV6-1,TGTGCCAGCAAGGCTAGCGGGAGAGGGGGCTACGAGCAGTACTTC,CASKASGRGGYEQYF
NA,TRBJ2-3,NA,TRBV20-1,TGCAGTGCTAGAAAGGGGGCGGGAACAGATACGCAGTATTTT,CSARKGAGTDTQYF
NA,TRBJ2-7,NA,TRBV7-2,TGTGCCAGCAGCTCAACCCAGGGTCCCACCTACGAGCAGTACTTC,CASSSTQGPTYEQYF
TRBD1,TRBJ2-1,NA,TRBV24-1,TGTGCCACCAGTGCTTCCGGGACAGGGGCCTGGCGTGGGCAGTTCTTC,CATSASGTGAWRGQFF
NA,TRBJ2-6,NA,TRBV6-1,TGTGCCAGCAGGCTAGGGGGCTCTGGGGCCAACGTCCTGACTTTC,CASRLGGSGANVLTF
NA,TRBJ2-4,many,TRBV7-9,TGTGCCAGCAGCTCAATTCGAGACGATCAGTACTTC,CASSSIRDDQYF
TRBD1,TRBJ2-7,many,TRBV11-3,TGTGCCAGCAGCTGGGACAGGGGAGACTACGAGCAGTACTTC,CASSWDRGDYEQYF
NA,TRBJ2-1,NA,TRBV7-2,TGTGCCAGCAGCTTAGGCAGGTCTAGTGCCTCCTATGAGCAGTTCTTC,CASSLGRSSASYEQFF
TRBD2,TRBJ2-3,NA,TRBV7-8,TGTGCCAGCGTAGCGGGAAGCACAGATACGCAGTATTTT,CASVAGSTDTQYF
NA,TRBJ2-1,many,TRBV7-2,TGTGCCAGCACCCTTTGGGGGGTGGATGAGCAGTTCTTC,CASTLWGVDEQFF
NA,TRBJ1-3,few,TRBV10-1,TGCGCCAGTAGATATGGAGCAAGAAACACCATATATTTT,CASRYGARNTIYF
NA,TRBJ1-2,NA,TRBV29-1,TGCAGCCCGGTCGGCAGGGTCAACTATGGCTACACCTTC,CSPVGRVNYGYTF
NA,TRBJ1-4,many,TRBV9,TGTGCCAGCAGCCCACTTGGGGGGCTGGGACGGGAACTGTTTTTT,CASSPLGGLGRELFF
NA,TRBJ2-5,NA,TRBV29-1,TGCAGCGGATACAGGGCACAAGAGACCCAGTACTTC,CSGYRAQETQYF
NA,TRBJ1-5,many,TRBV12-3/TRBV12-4,TGTGCCAGCAGCCTGGGACCTAATCAGCCCCAGCATTTT,CASSLGPNQPQHF
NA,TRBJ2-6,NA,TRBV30,TGTGCCTGGAGTGCTTGGGGGGCCCAACCATCTGGGGCCAACGTTCTGGCTTTC,CAWSAWGAQPSGANVLAF
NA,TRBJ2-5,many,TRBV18,TGTGCCAGCTCAGACACAGGAGGGCAAGAGACCCAGTACTTC,CASSDTGGQETQYF
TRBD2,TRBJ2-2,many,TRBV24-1,TGTGCATGCGAGGGCGGGAGGTCGTTATCCAATCCGAACACCGGGGAGCTGTTTTTT,CACEGGRSLSNPNTGELFF
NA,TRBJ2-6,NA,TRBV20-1,TGCAGTGCGCATTTCGGGACCACCAACGCCCTGACTTTC,CSAHFGTTNALTF
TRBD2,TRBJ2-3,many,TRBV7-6,TGTGCCAGCAGCTTAGATGGGACTAGCGGCCTCACAGATACGCAGTATTTT,CASSLDGTSGLTDTQYF
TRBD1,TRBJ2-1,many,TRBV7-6,TGTGCCAGCAGCTTAGCCACACCGGGACAGGGGGGTGAGCAGTTCTTC,CASSLATPGQGGEQFF
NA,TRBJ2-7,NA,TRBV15,TGTGCCACCAGTCCGCTACTTAGCGGATACGAGCAGTACTTC,CATSPLLSGYEQYF
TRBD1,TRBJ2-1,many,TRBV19,TGTGCCAGTAGTATCGACATAACAGGGGTCAATGAGCAGTTCTTC,CASSIDITGVNEQFF
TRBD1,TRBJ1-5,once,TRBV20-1,TGCAGTGCTTTGACAGGGGGAGTGGTGGGTCAGCCCCAGCATTTT,CSALTGGVVGQPQHF
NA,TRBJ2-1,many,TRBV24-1,TGTGCCACCAGTGATTGGGAGGGGGTACGCGAGCAGTTCTTC,CATSDWEGVREQFF
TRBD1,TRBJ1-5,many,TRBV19,TGTGCCACCTGGGGCAGGGGGTATCAGCCCCAGCATTTT,CATWGRGYQPQHF
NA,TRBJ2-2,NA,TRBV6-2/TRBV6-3,TGTGCCAGCAGCCCCGCGCGATATCGGGCGAGGGAGCTGTTTTTT,CASSPARYRARELFF
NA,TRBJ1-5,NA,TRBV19,TGTGCCAGTAGTGATCCCGGGGGCAATCAGCCCCAGCATTTT,CASSDPGGNQPQHF
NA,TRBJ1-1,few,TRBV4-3,TGCGCCAGCAGCCAAGGGAGGGGGACTGAAGCTTTCTTT,CASSQGRGTEAFF
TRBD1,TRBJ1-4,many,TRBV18,TGTGCCAGCTCACCATACGCAGGGGGCGAGGAAAAACTGTTTTTT,CASSPYAGGEEKLFF
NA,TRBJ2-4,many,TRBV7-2,TGTGCCAGCAGCCAAGACGACGGCCTAGCCAAAAACATTCAGTACTTC,CASSQDDGLAKNIQYF
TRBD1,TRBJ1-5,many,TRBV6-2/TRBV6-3,TGTGCCAGCAGCCTCTCAACAGGGGTTGGCAATCAGCCCCAGCATTTT,CASSLSTGVGNQPQHF